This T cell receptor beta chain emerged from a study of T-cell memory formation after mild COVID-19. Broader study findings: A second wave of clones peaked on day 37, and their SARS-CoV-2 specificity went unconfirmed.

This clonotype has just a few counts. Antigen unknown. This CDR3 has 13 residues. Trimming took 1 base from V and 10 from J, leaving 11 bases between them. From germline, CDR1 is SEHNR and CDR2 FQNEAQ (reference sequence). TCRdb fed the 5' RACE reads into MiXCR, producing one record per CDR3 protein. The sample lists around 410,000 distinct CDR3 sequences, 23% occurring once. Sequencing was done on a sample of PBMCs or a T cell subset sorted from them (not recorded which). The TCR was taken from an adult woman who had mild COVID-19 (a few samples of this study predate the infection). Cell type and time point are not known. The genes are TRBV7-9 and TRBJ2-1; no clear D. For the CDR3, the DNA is TGTGCCAGCAGCTTAGTTGGCCCAACGGAGCAGTTCTTC. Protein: CASSLVGPTEQFF.